This TCR beta chain stems from a study of Graves' ophthalmopathy and Graves' hyperthyroidism. General study results and limits: Sensitivity reached roughly 71% and specificity approximately 72% when the model predicted ophthalmopathy progression.

The CDR3 has 15 amino acids. Amplified material comprised TCR beta CDR3 regions derived from RNA transcripts. First-round RT-PCR with HTBI primers preceded a second-round multiplex PCR. TCRdb called the multiplex PCR reads again in MiXCR, with one record for every CDR3 protein. The sample carries approximately 700,000 distinct CDR3 sequences, roughly 40% recorded once. Worth noting for this clonotype: What it binds is not known. A read error may produce the germline difference seen at one junction end.

All donors with ophthalmopathy were recorded as having moderate-to-severe activity, CAS ≥3, NOSPECS ≥4 and a duration under 3 months. Clinicians made diagnoses from clinical symptoms, serum thyroxine, TRAb, thyroid ultrasound and orbital computed tomography. An approximately 10 ml volume of fresh peripheral blood provided the PBMCs. Sequencing was performed on peripheral blood. The gene calls are TRBV12-3 or TRBV12-4 and TRBJ1-6, with 8 bases identical to TRBD1. The sequence derives from an adult man with Graves' ophthalmopathy. CDR3: CASSDGQGGRSPLQF. CDR3 sequence (DNA): TGTGCCAGCAGTGATGGACAGGGAGGTCGCTCACCCCTCCAATTT.